Listed below are T cell receptor beta chains from one sample, sequenced in a study of blood T cell repertoires in COVID-19. The protocol was immunoSEQ multiplex PCR, while the TCRdb copy is restricted to in-frame clones and leaves out a portion. The sample yields approximately 99,000 clones, 85% to 90% seen once. The specimen was peripheral blood. The source of these receptors is a woman in her sixties in a cohort sampled during active or convalescent COVID-19. CDR3s include the opening cysteine and the closing phenylalanine or tryptophan. The D gene is left open where the match is weak. Size is stated for part of the rows, as once, few or many counts, or as a class when the clone is expanded.

v_call,clone_size,j_call,d_call,cdr3_aa,cdr3_nt
TRBV18,-,TRBJ2-7,-,CASSTQADSYEQYF,TGTGCCAGCTCCACACAGGCGGACTCCTACGAGCAGTACTTC
TRBV6-6,-,TRBJ2-7,-,CASSYVDKGPYEQYF,TGTGCCAGCAGTTACGTGGACAAGGGTCCCTACGAGCAGTACTTC
TRBV5-1,-,TRBJ1-2,-,CASSLGTETINYGYTF,TGCGCCAGCAGCTTGGGGACAGAGACAATTAACTATGGCTACACCTTC
TRBV19,once,TRBJ1-3,-,CASSIDRFSGNTIYF,TGTGCCAGTAGTATCGACAGGTTCTCTGGAAACACCATATATTTT
TRBV20-1,-,TRBJ1-2,-,CRTQGRAGYTF,TGCAGGACCCAGGGAAGGGCTGGCTACACCTTC
TRBV10-2,-,TRBJ2-1,TRBD2,CASSGTSGSSYNEQFF,TGCGCCAGCAGTGGGACTAGCGGGAGCTCCTACAATGAGCAGTTCTTC
TRBV3-1/TRBV3-2,once,TRBJ2-5,TRBD2,CASSQTPSSGGQETQYF,TGTGCCAGCAGCCAGACCCCTAGTAGCGGGGGCCAAGAGACCCAGTACTTC
TRBV30,-,TRBJ1-1,TRBD1,CAWSRQGVTEAFF,TGTGCCTGGAGTCGACAGGGAGTAACTGAAGCTTTCTTT
TRBV3-1/TRBV3-2,-,TRBJ2-5,TRBD2,CASSQVGLAVQETQYF,TGTGCCAGCAGCCAAGTTGGACTAGCGGTTCAAGAGACCCAGTACTTC
TRBV3-1/TRBV3-2,-,TRBJ1-5,-,CASSQERDQPQHF,TGTGCCAGCAGCCAAGAACGGGATCAGCCCCAGCATTTT
TRBV12-5,-,TRBJ1-5,TRBD1,CASGQGSDQPQHF,TGTGCTAGTGGACAGGGGTCAGATCAGCCCCAGCATTTT
TRBV6-2/TRBV6-3,-,TRBJ2-1,TRBD1,CASSDRGPEQFF,TGTGCCAGCAGCGACAGGGGGCCCGAGCAGTTCTTC
TRBV2,-,TRBJ2-5,TRBD1,CASKGQDQETQYF,TGTGCCAGCAAGGGACAGGATCAAGAGACCCAGTACTTC
TRBV29-1,-,TRBJ1-2,TRBD1,CSVEDRGYGYTF,TGCAGCGTTGAGGACAGGGGTTATGGCTACACCTTC
TRBV6-1,-,TRBJ2-1,TRBD2,CASSENYVGGNEQFF,TGTGCCAGCAGTGAAAATTACGTGGGGGGGAATGAGCAGTTCTTC
TRBV11-2,-,TRBJ1-1,-,CASVWAANTEAFF,TGTGCCAGCGTTTGGGCAGCGAACACTGAAGCTTTCTTT
TRBV7-9,-,TRBJ2-7,TRBD2,CASSLGLAGAYEQYF,TGTGCCAGCAGCCTGGGACTAGCGGGAGCCTACGAGCAGTACTTC
TRBV3-1/TRBV3-2,-,TRBJ1-4,TRBD1,CASSLTTVGQGGEKLFF,TGTGCCAGCAGCCTCACCACCGTGGGACAGGGCGGTGAAAAACTGTTTTTT
TRBV19,-,TRBJ2-7,-,CASSLGSSYEQYF,TGTGCCAGTAGTCTGGGGAGCTCCTACGAGCAGTACTTC
TRBV6-1,-,TRBJ2-5,TRBD2,CASSESGTQETQYF,TGTGCCAGCAGTGAAAGCGGGACTCAAGAGACCCAGTACTTC
TRBV7-8,-,TRBJ2-1,-,CASSSDRHNEQFF,TGTGCCAGCAGCTCAGACAGGCACAATGAGCAGTTCTTC
TRBV30,-,TRBJ1-6,-,CAWKGQGARNSPLHF,TGTGCCTGGAAAGGTCAGGGTGCAAGGAATTCACCCCTCCACTTT
TRBV12-3/TRBV12-4,-,TRBJ1-6,-,CASSWGGTPLHF,TGTGCCAGCAGTTGGGGGGGAACACCCCTCCACTTT
TRBV11-1,-,TRBJ2-1,-,CASSLGLGSYNEQFF,TGTGCCAGCAGCCTCGGACTGGGCTCCTACAATGAGCAGTTCTTC
TRBV2,-,TRBJ1-5,-,CASSDEQHSNQPQHF,TGTGCCAGCAGTGATGAACAGCATAGCAATCAGCCCCAGCATTTT
TRBV18,-,TRBJ2-5,TRBD1,CASSPDRGQKTQYF,TGTGCCAGCTCACCCGACAGGGGGCAAAAGACCCAGTACTTC
TRBV5-1,-,TRBJ2-3,TRBD2,CASSLVGLAGGSTDTQYF,TGCGCCAGCAGCTTGGTGGGACTAGCGGGGGGAAGCACAGATACGCAGTATTTT
TRBV5-6,-,TRBJ2-3,-,CASSLGKWGSTDTQYF,TGTGCCAGCAGCTTGGGTAAATGGGGCAGCACAGATACGCAGTATTTT
TRBV9,-,TRBJ2-3,TRBD2,CASSVGPTGLAGDTQYF,TGTGCCAGCAGCGTAGGCCCCACGGGACTAGCGGGAGATACGCAGTATTTT
TRBV19,-,TRBJ2-2,TRBD1,CASSTGTGYTGELFF,TGTGCCAGTAGTACCGGGACAGGCTACACCGGGGAGCTGTTTTTT
TRBV11-3,-,TRBJ2-1,TRBD2,CASSGGTSGTYNEQFF,TGTGCCAGCAGCGGAGGGACTAGCGGGACCTACAATGAGCAGTTCTTC
TRBV5-1,few,TRBJ1-1,-,CASSLGRVGRTMNTEAFF,TGCGCCAGCAGCTTGGGGAGGGTTGGGAGGACAATGAACACTGAAGCTTTCTTT
TRBV6-5,-,TRBJ1-5,TRBD1,CASSYARTGINQPQHF,TGTGCCAGCAGTTATGCAAGGACAGGGATTAATCAGCCCCAGCATTTT
TRBV14,-,TRBJ2-7,TRBD2,CGLAGKFYEQYF,TGTGGACTAGCGGGGAAGTTCTACGAGCAGTACTTC
TRBV10-3,-,TRBJ2-5,TRBD2,CAISLSGGAGETQYF,TGTGCCATCAGCCTTAGCGGGGGGGCTGGGGAGACCCAGTACTTC
TRBV5-8,few,TRBJ1-5,TRBD1,CASSSDRGLAAQHF,TGTGCCAGCAGCTCCGACAGGGGCTTAGCGGCCCAGCATTTT
TRBV27,-,TRBJ2-1,TRBD2,CASSSLAGGLNNEQFF,TGTGCCAGCAGTTCGCTAGCGGGGGGTCTAAACAATGAGCAGTTCTTC
TRBV28,-,TRBJ2-3,TRBD2,CASSFGTSGRFSDTQYF,TGTGCCAGCAGTTTTGGGACTAGCGGGAGGTTTTCAGATACGCAGTATTTT
TRBV10-3,-,TRBJ1-5,TRBD1,CAISGTGGVDQPQHF,TGTGCCATCAGCGGGACAGGGGGCGTCGATCAGCCCCAGCATTTT
TRBV5-1,-,TRBJ2-3,TRBD2,CASSPAGGSGGPSTDTQYF,TGCGCCAGCAGCCCCGCGGGGGGTAGCGGGGGGCCTAGCACAGATACGCAGTATTTT
TRBV5-1,-,TRBJ1-2,TRBD1,CASSLQGGDYGYTF,TGCGCCAGCAGCTTACAGGGGGGAGACTATGGCTACACCTTC
TRBV5-4,-,TRBJ1-3,TRBD1,CASSLGDSFGNTIYF,TGTGCCAGCAGCTTGGGGGACAGCTTCGGAAACACCATATATTTT